The 24 T cell receptor beta chains listed next were all sequenced from one sample in a study of identifying expanded T cells in peripheral blood. Only in-frame clones appear in the TCRdb table, and some are missing; sequencing was by immunoSEQ multiplex PCR. Of 75,000 to 95,000 clones listed, 70% to 90% are singletons. Sequencing was performed on blood. Receptors were obtained from a person aged 18 to 75 in good health.

This chain connects TRBV6-5 to TRBJ2-5, with D unresolved. The CDR3 length is 16 residues. The ends were cut back, 0 bases at V and 0 bases at J, with 11 bases in the middle. Per the germline V gene, CDR1 is MNHEY and CDR2 is SVGAGI. CDR3 sequence: CASSYSRQRYQETQYF. The CDR3 DNA reads TGTGCCAGCAGTTACTCGAGACAAAGGTACCAAGAGACCCAGTACTTC.

V is TRBV7-3 and J is TRBJ2-2; D is ambiguous. CDR1 SGHTA and CDR2 FQGTGA come from the germline V gene. The CDR3 is 15 residues long. Trimming took 0 bases from V and 0 from J, leaving 5 bases between them. CDR3 sequence: CASSLTGPNTGELFF. The CDR3 nucleotides are TGTGCCAGCAGCTTAACGGGCCCGAACACCGGGGAGCTGTTTTTT.

The J gene is TRBJ1-4, the V gene TRBV27; maybe TRBD1 (5 bases). This CDR3 has 14 residues. CDR1 and CDR2 from the germline V gene are MNHEY and SMNVEV (reference sequence). The V end was cut by 7 bases, the J end by 11 bases, with 20 bases between. The CDR3 protein is CASNGTGLIRKLFF. The CDR3 bases are TGTGCCAGCAACGGGACGGGCTTAATTAGGAAACTGTTTTTT. Full variable domain (remainder filled in from reference TRBV27 and TRBJ1-4): EAQVTQNPRYLITVTGKKLTVTCSQNMNHEYMSWYRQDPGLGLRQIYYSMNVEVTDKGDVPEGYKVSRKEKRNFPLILESPSPNQTSLYFCASNGTGLIRKLFFGSGTQLSVL.

The chain recombines TRBV13 with TRBJ2-2; the D is unclear. The CDR3 is made up of 14 amino acids. Between the trimmed V and J ends, which lost 5 bases and 3 bases, there was a span of 10 bases. Germline lookup yields CDR1 PRHDT and CDR2 FYEKMQ (reference sequence). The CDR3 DNA sequence: TGTGCCAGCAGCGTTAGACGGGACACCGGGGAGCTGTTTTTT. Translated, it gives CASSVRRDTGELFF. The full variable domain, rest sourced from reference TRBV13 and TRBJ2-2, is AAGVIQSPRHLIKEKRETATLKCYPIPRHDTVYWYQQGPGQDPQFLISFYEKMQSDKGSIPDRFSAQQFSDYHSELNMSSLELGDSALYFCASSVRRDTGELFFGEGSRLTVL.

On this clone: Other DNA sequences from this sample encode an identical CDR3 as well. The V and J genes are TRBV9 and TRBJ1-1; D ambiguous. CDR1 and CDR2 (germline): SGDLS, YYNGEE. The CDR3 loop spans 14 amino acids. Trimming pared 0 bases from V and 1 base from J, leaving 7 bases between. Here the CDR3 DNA reads TGTGCCAGCAGCGTAGGTAAGGGGAACACTGAAGCTTTCTTT. This encodes CASSVGKGNTEAFF.

The chain uses TRBV2 and TRBJ2-7; 9 bases are a match to TRBD2. Unmatched junction bases numbered 16, after V lost 11 bases and J lost 2 bases. The CDR3 length is 16 residues. CDR1 is SNHLY and CDR2 is FYNNEI in the germline V gene. CDR3 loop: CASQAGGPSSAYEQYF. The CDR3 DNA sequence: TGTGCCTCCCAGGCGGGAGGGCCTTCGTCGGCCTACGAGCAGTACTTC.

The chain combines TRBV19 with TRBJ1-1; no clear D gene. V was clipped by 1 base and J by 5 bases, with 20 bases between them. Germline V gene sequence: CDR1 LNHDA, CDR2 SQIVND (reference sequence). The CDR3 is 17 amino acids. CDR3 amino acids: CASSIGGFVHLTTEAFF. CDR3 in DNA: TGTGCCAGTAGTATAGGAGGCTTTGTGCACTTGACTACTGAAGCTTTCTTT.

This clone was seen a handful of times. The chain couples TRBV27 to TRBJ2-7; 10 bases agree with TRBD2. CDR3 length: 13 residues. From germline, CDR1 is MNHEY and CDR2 SMNVEV (reference sequence). The J segment lost 2 bases and the V segment lost 5 bases, leaving 0 bases of the junction unmatched. CDR3 loop: CASSLAGAYEQYF. The CDR3, as DNA: TGTGCCAGCAGTCTAGCGGGAGCCTACGAGCAGTACTTC.

This chain links TRBV14 with TRBJ2-2; 8 nucleotides match TRBD2. CDR1 is SGHDN, CDR2 FVKESK, per germline. The CDR3 totals 16 residues. Unmatched junction bases numbered 3, after V lost 1 base and J lost 2 bases. The CDR3: CASSQAGGQNTGELFF. DNA of the CDR3: TGTGCCAGCAGCCAAGCGGGGGGGCAAAACACCGGGGAGCTGTTTTTT. Drawing the rest from reference TRBV14 and TRBJ2-2, the complete variable domain is EAGVTQFPSHSVIEKGQTVTLRCDPISGHDNLYWYRRVMGKEIKFLLHFVKESKQDESGMPNNRFLAERTGGTYSTLKVQPAELEDSGVYFCASSQAGGQNTGELFFGEGSRLTVL.

This chain joins TRBV5-1 and TRBJ1-1; 10 bases agree with TRBD1. Germline CDR1 is SGHRS and CDR2 is YFSETQ. This CDR3 has 17 residues. The ends lost 4 bases at V and 1 base at J; junction bases unmatched: 10. The CDR3 coding sequence is TGCGCCAGCAGCCCTGACAGGGGGCGAATCGAGAACACTGAAGCTTTCTTT. This codes for CASSPDRGRIENTEAFF.

The rearrangement links TRBV5-1 to TRBJ2-1; 9 bases match TRBD1. The CDR3 runs 15 residues. V trimming: 5 bases; J trimming: 4 bases; junction bases outside the gene matches: 7. Germline V gene data show CDR1 as SGHRS and CDR2 as YFSETQ. The DNA for the CDR3 is TGCGCCAGCAGATCTACAGGGGGCCAGTACAATGAGCAGTTCTTC. It codes for CASRSTGGQYNEQFF.

This clone was detected once. The V call is TRBV7-3, the J call TRBJ2-3; the match to TRBD2 covers 15 bases. Germline CDR1 reads SGHTA; CDR2 reads FQGTGA. The J segment lost 0 bases and the V segment lost 5 bases, leaving 3 bases of the junction unmatched. The CDR3 sequence is 17 residues long. CDR3 loop: CASSPGLAGGSTDTQYF. The CDR3 coding sequence is TGTGCCAGCAGCCCTGGACTAGCGGGGGGGAGCACAGATACGCAGTATTTT. Filled out from reference TRBV7-3 and TRBJ2-3, the complete variable domain reads GAGVSQTPSNKVTEKGKYVELRCDPISGHTALYWYRQSLGQGPEFLIYFQGTGAADDSGLPNDRFFAVRPEGSVSTLKIQRTERGDSAVYLCASSPGLAGGSTDTQYFGPGTRLTVL.

The chain has TRBV7-9 and TRBJ2-5, with 10 bases aligning to TRBD1. Germline V gene data show CDR1 as SEHNR and CDR2 as FQNEAQ (reference sequence). This CDR3 contains 15 residues. Losses at the gene ends were 5 bases for V and 4 bases for J; bases not matched to a gene: 7. This CDR3 is CASSPGTGDGETQYF. The DNA for the CDR3 is TGTGCCAGCAGCCCCGGGACAGGGGACGGAGAGACCCAGTACTTC.

V is TRBV5-1 and J is TRBJ2-7; D might be TRBD1 (6 bases). The germline V gene has CDR1 SGHRS and CDR2 YFSETQ. This CDR3 spans 14 amino acids. Trimming pared 4 bases from V and 2 bases from J, leaving 13 bases between. The DNA for the CDR3 is TGCGCCAGCAGCACACAGGGAGTCCCCTACGAGCAGTACTTC. It yields the protein CASSTQGVPYEQYF.

The chain couples TRBV12-5 to TRBJ1-5; the match to TRBD1 covers 8 bases. CDR1 is LGHNT, CDR2 FRNRAP, per germline. V shed 4 bases, J shed 1 base, and the junction held 9 bases outside the gene matches. The CDR3 is 17 residues long. The DNA for the CDR3 is TGTGCTAGTGGTTATCTACCGGGACAGGCAAGCAATCAGCCCCAGCATTTT. It codes for CASGYLPGQASNQPQHF.

This rearrangement joins TRBV5-8 to TRBJ2-2, with 7 bases aligning to TRBD2. Unmatched junction bases numbered 6, after V lost 0 bases and J lost 1 base. CDR3 size: 17 residues. The germline gives CDR1 SGHTS, CDR2 YDEGEE. The CDR3 region has the DNA TGTGCCAGCAGCTTGGCCTGGGGACTACGGAACACCGGGGAGCTGTTTTTT. The encoded protein is CASSLAWGLRNTGELFF. Using reference TRBV5-8 and TRBJ2-2 for the parts outside the CDR3, the full variable domain is EAGVTQSPTHLIKTRGQQATLRCSPISGHTSVYWYQQALGLGLQFLLWYDEGEERNRGNFPPRFSGRQFPNYSSELNVNALELEDSALYLCASSLAWGLRNTGELFFGEGSRLTVL.

The chain couples TRBV7-9 to TRBJ1-5; D gene unclear. V lost 0 bases and J 5 bases, leaving 11 bases between the germline ends. The CDR3 is made up of 15 amino acids. CDR1 is SEHNR, CDR2 FQNEAQ, per germline (reference sequence). CDR3 residues: CASSLATSSYQPQHF. CDR3 nucleotide sequence: TGTGCCAGCAGCTTAGCGACGTCCTCTTATCAGCCCCAGCATTTT.

Here the CDR3 reads CASSSTDRGYGYTF. Here the CDR3 DNA reads TGTGCCAGCAGCTCCACCGACAGGGGTTATGGCTACACCTTC. V and J are TRBV7-2 and TRBJ1-2; 8 bases are a match to TRBD1. The germline CDR1 and CDR2 sequences are SGHTA and FQGNSA. The V and J ends lost 4 bases and 5 bases, in that order; junction bases with no gene match: 6. CDR3 length: 14 amino acids.

This clone was seen a handful of times. The genes are TRBV4-1 and TRBJ1-1; 10 bases are a match to TRBD1. V shed 3 bases and J 5 bases; nucleotides not matched to a gene: 24. The CDR3 consists of 21 residues. Germline loops: CDR1 MGHRA, CDR2 YSYEKL. For the CDR3, the DNA is TGCGCCAGCAGCCAGCTTTTGCCAAAGTTGGGACAGGGGTATGGAGGGACTGAAGCTTTCTTT. Translating it yields CASSQLLPKLGQGYGGTEAFF.

This chain uses TRBV4-1 with TRBJ2-7; the match to TRBD2 covers 13 bases. Germline lookup yields CDR1 MGHRA and CDR2 YSYEKL. J was trimmed by 3 bases and V by 3 bases; bases with no gene match: 2. CDR3 length: 15 amino acids. The chain's CDR3 is CASSQGTSGNYEQYF. CDR3 coding DNA: TGCGCCAGCAGCCAGGGGACTAGCGGGAACTACGAGCAGTACTTC.

V gene TRBV14 combines with J gene TRBJ2-3; D might be TRBD2 (7 bases). Looked up from germline, CDR1 is SGHDN and CDR2 is FVKESK. The CDR3 consists of 17 residues. V lost 0 bases and J 0 bases, leaving 13 bases between the germline ends. In DNA form, the CDR3 reads TGTGCCAGCAGCCAAGAATGGGGGGGGGCTAGCACAGATACGCAGTATTTT. Protein: CASSQEWGGASTDTQYF.

This chain links TRBV9 with TRBJ1-1, with 8 positions matching TRBD1. The V gene's germline CDR1 is SGDLS and CDR2 YYNGEE. V trimming: 0 bases; J trimming: 7 bases; junction bases outside the gene matches: 8. This CDR3 spans 15 amino acids. Written as DNA, the CDR3 is TGTGCCAGCAGCGTAGCTACGGCAGGGGGCATTGAAGCTTTCTTT. Its protein product is CASSVATAGGIEAFF.

The J gene is TRBJ2-7, the V gene TRBV5-1; D possibly uses TRBD1 or TRBD2 (5 bases each). Germline V gives CDR1 SGHRS, CDR2 YFSETQ. Trimming removed 4 bases from V and 1 base from J, with 21 bases in between. This CDR3 is built from 17 residues. The CDR3 DNA reads TGCGCCAGCAGCCCTAGGGCAAGTGGGGGAGTGTCCTACGAGCAGTACTTC. This encodes CASSPRASGGVSYEQYF.

This clone is a singleton in its sample. The V and J genes are TRBV27 and TRBJ2-1; perhaps TRBD1 as D (6 bases). Germline values: CDR1 MNHEY, CDR2 SMNVEV (reference sequence). The V end was cut by 5 bases, the J end by 0 bases, with 20 bases between. The CDR3 contains 18 residues. The CDR3 DNA follows: TGTGCCAGCAGTCCCTATGGCCAGGGGCCGGGCTCCTACAATGAGCAGTTCTTC. As protein: CASSPYGQGPGSYNEQFF.